One and the same sample provided the 2 T cell receptor beta chains below, sequenced in a study of blood T cell repertoires in COVID-19. Assay used: immunoSEQ multiplex PCR; TCRdb lists only in-frame clones, some missing. The sample lists 200,000 to 250,000 clones, 84% occurring once. The sequenced sample consisted of PBMCs or T cells enriched from blood (not recorded which). The receptors shown here come from a man aged 60 to 69 who had recovered from COVID-19.

In regard to this clone: Other DNA sequences from this sample encode an identical CDR3 as well. The V and J genes are TRBV5-5 and TRBJ1-1, with D tentatively TRBD1 (6 bases). Germline V gives CDR1 SGHKS, CDR2 YYEKEE (reference sequence). CDR3 length: 13 amino acids. Trimming removed 2 bases at V and 2 bases at J, with 7 bases between. CDR3 nucleotide sequence: TGTGCCAGCAGCTTACAGGGAAACACTGAAGCTTTCTTT. Protein: CASSLQGNTEAFF.

V usage is TRBV11-3 and J usage is TRBJ1-1, with 7 bases aligning to TRBD1. The junction had 5 bases not matched to a gene; V was cut back by 4 bases and J by 9 bases. Germline V gene lookup returns CDR1 SGHNT and CDR2 YENEEA. The CDR3 spans 12 residues. Here the CDR3 DNA reads TGTGCCAGCAGCTACTCGACAGGGAAAGCTTTCTTT. This translates into CASSYSTGKAFF. The whole variable domain, filled in from reference TRBV11-3 and TRBJ1-1, reads EAGVVQSPRYKIIEKKQPVAFWCNPISGHNTLYWYLQNLGQGPELLIRYENEEAVDDSQLPKDRFSAERLKGVDSTLKIQPAELGDSAVYLCASSYSTGKAFFGQGTRLTVV.